A single sample gave rise to the 4 T cell receptor beta chains below, sequenced in a study of blood T cell repertoires in COVID-19 (dated by TCRdb to the early 2020s). To prepare the library, the immunoSEQ multiplex PCR assay was applied. Held by TCRdb, this immuneACCESS table contains in-frame sequences only and omits some clones. Under half of the omission traces to an unresolved V gene where checked; the cause of the rest is unknown. The sample yields some 67,000 clones; 75% to 80% were counted once. The ten largest clones capture roughly 6% of the sample. Sequenced sample: peripheral blood. Receptors were obtained from a woman aged 60-75 years with acute or convalescent COVID-19.

The chain links TRBV6-5 to TRBJ2-7, with TRBD1 matching 10 bases. CDR3 length: 15 residues. CDR1 and CDR2 (germline): MNHEY, SVGAGI. Unmatched junction bases numbered 10, after V lost 7 bases and J lost 4 bases. CDR3 residues: CASTWGQGTGYEQYF. In DNA, the CDR3 is TGTGCCAGCACCTGGGGACAGGGGACGGGATACGAGCAGTACTTC.

This chain connects TRBV6-5 to TRBJ2-4; 9 nucleotides line up with TRBD1. The CDR3 spans 11 residues. Germline V gene sequence: CDR1 MNHEY, CDR2 SVGAGI. V lost 6 bases and J lost 15; bases outside the gene matches: 6. The CDR3 is CASRGTGRGYF. The CDR3 nucleotides read TGTGCCAGCAGGGGGACAGGGAGAGGGTACTTC.

The chain links TRBV27 to TRBJ1-1, with 8 bases aligning to TRBD1. In germline, CDR1 is MNHEY, CDR2 SMNVEV (reference sequence). J was trimmed by 4 bases and V by 3 bases; bases with no gene match: 7. The CDR3 has 15 residues. The CDR3 is CASSLLTGVGTEAFF. CDR3 DNA sequence: TGTGCCAGCAGTTTGCTGACAGGGGTGGGCACTGAAGCTTTCTTT.

The chain combines TRBV7-9 with TRBJ2-7; D may be TRBD2 (5 bases). There are 13 residues in the CDR3. V gave up 3 bases and J gave up 2 bases, with 8 bases separating them. Germline CDR1 reads SEHNR; CDR2 reads FQNEAQ (reference sequence). The CDR3 nucleotides read TGTGCCAGCAGCTTGGACGGGACCTACGAGCAGTACTTC. This codes for CASSLDGTYEQYF.